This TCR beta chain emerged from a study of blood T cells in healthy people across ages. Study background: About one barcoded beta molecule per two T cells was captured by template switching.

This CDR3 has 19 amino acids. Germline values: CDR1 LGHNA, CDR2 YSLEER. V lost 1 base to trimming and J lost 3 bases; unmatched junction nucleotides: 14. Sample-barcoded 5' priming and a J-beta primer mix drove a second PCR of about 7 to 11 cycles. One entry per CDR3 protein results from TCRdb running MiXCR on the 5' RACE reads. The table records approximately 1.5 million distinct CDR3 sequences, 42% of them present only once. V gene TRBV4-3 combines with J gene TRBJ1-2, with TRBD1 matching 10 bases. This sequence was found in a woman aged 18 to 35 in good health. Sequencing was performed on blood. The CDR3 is CASSQVAGTGALTDYGYTF. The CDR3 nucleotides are TGCGCCAGCAGCCAAGTGGCAGGGACAGGGGCACTAACCGACTATGGCTACACCTTC.